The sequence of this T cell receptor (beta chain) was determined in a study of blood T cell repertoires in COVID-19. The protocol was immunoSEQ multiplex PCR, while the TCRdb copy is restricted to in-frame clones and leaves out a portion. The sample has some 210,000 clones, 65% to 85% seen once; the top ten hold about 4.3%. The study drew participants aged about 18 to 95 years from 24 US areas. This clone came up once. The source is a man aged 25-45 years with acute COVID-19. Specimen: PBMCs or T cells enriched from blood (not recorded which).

The CDR3 region has the DNA TGTGCCAGCAGCTTAGGGGCCTTAGGCGCACTCGGGGAGCTGTTTTTT. Translation gives CASSLGALGALGELFF. The V and J genes are TRBV7-6 and TRBJ2-2; D ambiguous. The CDR3 has 16 residues. V was cut by 1 base and J by 7 bases, with 16 bases left in between. Germline V gives CDR1 SGHVS, CDR2 FNYEAQ. Full variable domain (remainder filled in from reference TRBV7-6 and TRBJ2-2): GAGVSQSPRYKVTKRGQDVALRCDPISGHVSLYWYRQALGQGPEFLTYFNYEAQQDKSGLPNDRFSAERPEGSISTLTIQRTEQRDSAMYRCASSLGALGALGELFFGEGSRLTVL.